This record looks at one T cell receptor (beta chain) sequence and its context. Which antigen it targets is not known. Per-base quality was not reported, and no clone a single base away is much larger than it. This record comes from a study of blood T cell repertoires in COVID-19 (dated by TCRdb to between 2020 and 2021). In terms of the full investigation: The collaborator samples originated in the United States, Italy and Spain and spanned the acute and convalescent phases of COVID-19. The prospective study material was composed of cDNA or gDNA derived from T cells, B-cell-depleted T cells, or PBMCs. Subjects who had been exposed to COVID-19, were actively infected with it, or had recovered from it provided the deeply sampled blood TCRbeta repertoires that made up the dataset. The repertoires were made available in a free public database intended to serve as a resource for research on the immune response to SARS-CoV-2. The samples were drawn from the first 160 participants of the ongoing ImmuneRACE study and from 950 to 1,500 subjects provided by 6 global collaborators. A de-identified subject ID, COVID-19 status, age in years and sex were almost always included in the sample metadata. Where available, HLA class I and class II types were taken from metadata supplied by the sample provider and were not determined by assay-based typing.

The investigation overall reported the following: Clinical and demographic metadata were provided uncurated, with the amount varying by source and participant.

Whole blood was collected in K2EDTA tubes by collaborating institutions according to the institutions' own protocols. For TCRbeta analysis, collaborator samples were shipped as frozen whole blood, as isolated PBMCs, or as DNA extracted from either sample type. At the junction V is shortened by 0 bases and J by 2 bases; bases outside the gene matches: 12. CDR1 and CDR2 are read off the germline V gene as LGHNA and YSLEER. Taken from cysteine to phenylalanine, the CDR3 has 19 residues. Of all the DNA, just the CDR3 is kept, 57 bases in frame from base 1. TCRbeta CDR3 regions were amplified from genomic DNA using the immunoSEQ Assay, a bias-controlled multiplex PCR. The authors processed their data as follows. The number of nucleated cells in each sample was estimated by amplification of reference gene primers within the assay. To quantify the absolute abundance of each unique TCRbeta CDR3 rearrangement, sequence reads were collapsed and filtered. For each sample, productive Simpson clonality was calculated as the square root of Simpson's diversity index across productive rearrangements. The clones in this table, taken by TCRdb from immuneACCESS, are in-frame only. Not every clone is retained; where verified, under half of the shortfall comes from an unresolved V gene, and the cause of the rest is unknown. The V and J calls and the clone size are those of that table, but D and trimming were determined from the DNA. This sample lists 85,000 to 90,000 clones; around 86% were detected once. The leading ten clones occupy 16% of the sample.

Recombination connected TRBV4-3 to TRBJ2-4; 8 middle bases align to TRBD2. Sequencing used peripheral blood. The TCR was taken from a woman over 75 with active or convalescent COVID-19. The CDR3 region has the sequence CASSQEALRGDGSKNIQYF. The DNA reads as follows: TGCGCCAGCAGCCAAGAGGCGCTGCGGGGGGACGGGTCCAAAAACATTCAGTACTTC.